One and the same sample provided the 5 T cell receptor beta chains below, sequenced in a study of tumor and adjacent non-tumor tissue in lung cancer. The template was RNA from unsorted bulk tissue. The library came from three nested PCR rounds adapted from ARM-PCR protocols. TCRdb ran MiXCR on the multiplex PCR reads and lists one entry per CDR3 protein. The sample holds 60,000 to 85,000 distinct CDR3 sequences; roughly 80% are singletons and the top ten take roughly 13%. Sequenced sample: lung tumor tissue. Source of these receptors: a woman between 45 and 65 years old with non-small cell lung cancer.

With regard to this clonotype: Compared with germline, one end of the junction differs, possibly owing to a read error. J is TRBJ2-6 and V is TRBV28; D unresolved. This CDR3 has 15 residues. Germline lookup yields CDR1 MDHEN and CDR2 SYDVKM. In nucleotides, the CDR3 is TGTGCAAGCACTTTATTCCAGTTTGGGGCCAACGTCCTGACTTTC. Its protein product is CASTLFQFGANVLTF.

A word on this clonotype: The germline gene is not matched at one end of the junction; a read error may be the cause. The chain links TRBV14 to TRBJ2-5; tentative D call: TRBD2 (6 bases). CDR1 is SGHDN, CDR2 FVKESK, per germline. This CDR3 has 15 residues. CDR3 residues: CVSSQPLGGTETQYF. CDR3 nucleotide sequence: TGTGTCAGCAGCCAACCCCTCGGCGGGACTGAGACACAGTACTTC.

Points on this clonotype: The junction differs from germline at one of its ends, possibly a read error. The chain combines TRBV6-6 with TRBJ2-7; weak D call: TRBD2 (5 bases). Germline V gene sequence: CDR1 MNHNY, CDR2 SVGAGI (reference sequence). This CDR3 spans 14 amino acids. Here the CDR3 reads CANSQRLAVCEQYF. The CDR3 DNA reads as TGTGCCAACAGTCAAAGGCTAGCAGTCTGCGAGCAGTACTTC.

With regard to this clonotype: Germline is not matched at one junction end, which may reflect a read error. The rearrangement links TRBV7-2 to TRBJ2-5; 9 nucleotides align to TRBD2. In germline, CDR1 is SGHTA, CDR2 FQGNSA. The length of the CDR3 is 15 residues. The CDR3 here is CASRLLAGEFENQYF. The DNA of the CDR3 is TGTGCCAGCAGACTATTAGCGGGAGAGTTTGAGAACCAGTACTTC.

V and J are TRBV10-3 and TRBJ2-5; D is possibly TRBD2 (6 bases). From germline, CDR1 is ENHRY and CDR2 SYGVKD. This CDR3 comprises 14 residues. CDR3 nucleotides: TGTGCTATCGGACCTCCCGGAGGGAATGAGACCCAGTACTTC. Amino acids: CAIGPPGGNETQYF.